The 9 T cell receptor beta chains given below trace back to one sample, sequenced in a study of Japanese encephalitis immunity and Zika vaccine responses (dated by TCRdb to about 2021). The library was produced with 5' RACE. Data came from an Illumina MiSeq. TCRdb ran its own pipeline on the public reads, namely fastp trimming at Q25 and MiXCR clone calling, and kept in-frame beta chains. Each entry is one CDR3 protein sequence, shown with its most common DNA and genes. Across this sample there are about 340 distinct CDR3 sequences, with 1% to 1.5% seen only once. About a third of the sample comes from the top ten. PBMCs were labeled with CellTrace CFSE and cultured for 6 to 7 days in RPMI with roughly 8% human serum plus peptide pools at 0.8 to 1 ug/mL each. On a BD FACSAria, proliferating CD4 T cells were sorted without fixation as live CD56-CD19-CD16-CD3+CD4+ CFSE-low cells. This material consisted of antigen-activated CD4+ T cells from blood, cultured, taken during a Zika inactivated vaccine study. These receptors came from an adult woman who received an inactivated Zika virus vaccine.

This clonotype is categorized as medium-sized (0.01 to 0.1%). The CDR3 bases are TGCGCCAGCAGCTTCCCACTCTCCGGGGACTACAATGAGCAGTTCTTC. Translating gives CASSFPLSGDYNEQFF. The V gene is TRBV5-1, the J gene TRBJ2-1; perhaps TRBD2 as D (5 bases). V lost 2 bases and J lost 3, with 15 bases in between. The germline V gene encodes CDR1 SGHRS and CDR2 YFSETQ. This CDR3 has 16 amino acids. Drawing the rest from reference TRBV5-1 and TRBJ2-1, the complete variable domain is KAGVTQTPRYLIKTRGQQVTLSCSPISGHRSVSWYQQTPGQGLQFLFEYFSETQRNKGNFPGRFSGRQFSNSRSEMNVSTLELGDSALYLCASSFPLSGDYNEQFFGPGTRLTVL.

This clonotype counts as medium-sized (0.01 to 0.1%). The chain is built from TRBV6-1 and TRBJ1-2; unclear D gene. Per the germline V gene, CDR1 is MNHNS and CDR2 is SASEGT. CDR3 length: 13 amino acids. The V end was cut by 4 bases, the J end by 8 bases, with 14 bases between. In DNA form, the CDR3 reads TGTGCCAGCAGTGTTACAGAGGATCGGGGCTACACCTTC. As protein: CASSVTEDRGYTF.

By its share, this clonotype is medium-sized. V usage is TRBV19 and J usage is TRBJ2-2, with unresolved D. This CDR3 spans 15 amino acids. Trimming shortened V by 3 bases and J by 2 bases, and 10 bases separated the two germline ends. Germline CDR1 reads LNHDA; CDR2 reads SQIVND (reference sequence). The CDR3 spells CASSISADNTGELFF. The CDR3 DNA sequence: TGTGCCAGTAGTATTTCGGCGGATAACACCGGGGAGCTGTTTTTT.

By sample fraction, this clonotype is large. The rearrangement links TRBV10-3 to TRBJ1-3, with 7 nucleotides matching TRBD1. The germline CDR1 and CDR2 sequences are ENHRY and SYGVKD. CDR3 size: 18 residues. Trimming removed 6 bases from V and 4 bases from J; junction bases left unmatched: 18. The CDR3 nucleotides are TGTGCCATCAGAGACAAAGTGGAGTCGACAGGGAGAGGAAACACCATATATTTT. This sequence encodes CAIRDKVESTGRGNTIYF.

This clonotype counts as large. Compared with germline, one end of the junction differs, possibly owing to a read error. The chain employs TRBV6-2 or TRBV6-3 and TRBJ1-1; D not certain. The CDR3 extends over 11 amino acids. CDR1 and CDR2 (germline): MNHEY, SVGEGT. CDR3 in amino acids: CASSYGQRYLF. The DNA for the CDR3 is TGTGCCAGCAGTTATGGGCAAAGGTACCTCTTT.

This clonotype is judged medium-sized. V and J are TRBV12-3 or TRBV12-4 and TRBJ2-2, with TRBD2 identical over 11 bases. The CDR3 spans 17 residues. V trimming: 6 bases; J trimming: 3 bases; junction bases outside the gene matches: 9. CDR3 sequence (DNA): TGTGCCAGCAGATCGGGACTAGCGGCGGCGGACACCGGGGAGCTGTTTTTT. Amino acids: CASRSGLAAADTGELFF.

This clonotype is large by share. This CDR3 is CASSRTVMNTEAFF. The DNA of the CDR3 is TGTGCCAGCAGTCGGACAGTAATGAACACTGAAGCTTTCTTT. The chain couples TRBV7-2 to TRBJ1-1; D possibly corresponds to TRBD1 (6 bases). The CDR3 consists of 14 residues. The germline gives CDR1 SGHTA, CDR2 FQGNSA. The V and J ends lost 6 bases and 0 bases respectively, with 11 bases between them.

By sample share, this clonotype is medium-sized. CDR3 region: CASSGEQFF. CDR3 DNA sequence: TGCGCCAGCTCAGGGGAGCAGTTCTTC. The genes are TRBV5-1 and TRBJ2-1, with D maybe TRBD1 (5 bases). This CDR3 spans 9 amino acids. Trimming stripped 7 bases from V and 10 bases from J, with 6 bases between. The germline V gene has CDR1 SGHRS and CDR2 YFSETQ.

This clonotype is medium-sized in the sample. The V and J genes are TRBV7-9 and TRBJ2-1; no clear D. The germline V gene encodes CDR1 SEHNR and CDR2 FQNEAQ (reference sequence). The CDR3 length is 14 residues. Trimming cost V 5 bases and J 10 bases, with 18 bases left between them. The CDR3, as DNA: TGTGCCAGCAGCCGAAGGGCTAACCCTAGAGAGCAGTTCTTC. It encodes CASSRRANPREQFF.